This is a list of T cell receptor beta chains from one sample in a study of blood T cells in healthy people across ages. TCRdb re-called the 5' RACE reads through MiXCR, storing one row per CDR3 protein. The data show approximately 1.5 million distinct CDR3 sequences, 35% to 45% seen once. The sample comprised blood. These receptors were taken from a woman between 18 and 30 years old in good health. Each CDR3 is given with its conserved first and last residue. D genes are given only for firm matches. Clone size is not always given. Where it is, it says once, few, many or a class for expanded clones.

v_gene	abundance	d_gene	j_gene	CDR3aa	CDR3nt
TRBV6-2/TRBV6-3	-	TRBD1	TRBJ2-1	CASRTSTGQGYNEQFF	TGTGCCAGCAGAACAAGTACGGGACAGGGGTACAATGAGCAGTTCTTC
TRBV4-1	few	-	TRBJ2-1	CASSRQGGLQYNEQFF	TGCGCCAGCAGCCGGCAGGGGGGACTACAATACAATGAGCAGTTCTTC
TRBV21-1	-	-	TRBJ2-1	CASSKSRTTSGRQSSYNEQFF	TGTGCCAGCAGCAAAAGCCGAACGACTTCGGGTAGGCAGAGCTCCTACAATGAGCAGTTCTTC
TRBV2	-	-	TRBJ1-4	CASSERVEKLFF	TGTGCCAGCAGTGAAAGAGTAGAAAAACTGTTTTTT
TRBV5-1	-	-	TRBJ2-5	CASSVDSAGETQYF	TGCGCCAGCAGCGTGGACAGTGCAGGGGAGACCCAGTACTTC
TRBV27	few	TRBD2	TRBJ2-7	CASSYSAGSYEQYF	TGTGCCAGCAGTTACTCAGCGGGATCCTACGAGCAGTACTTC
TRBV20-1	many	TRBD2	TRBJ2-1	CSARDGTSGYGWEQFF	TGCAGTGCTAGAGACGGGACTAGCGGATATGGGTGGGAGCAGTTCTTC
TRBV9	-	-	TRBJ1-6	CASSVGGEISSPLHF	TGTGCCAGCAGCGTAGGGGGGGAAATAAGTTCACCCCTCCACTTT
TRBV29-1	few	-	TRBJ2-7	CSVNFALGYEQYF	TGCAGCGTTAACTTCGCCTTGGGGTACGAGCAGTACTTC
TRBV6-6	-	TRBD1	TRBJ1-2	CASSQEQGSGYTF	TGTGCCAGCAGCCAAGAACAGGGGTCGGGCTACACCTTC
TRBV6-5	few	TRBD1	TRBJ2-4	CASSSQGSAQGKNIQYF	TGTGCCAGCAGTTCCCAAGGTTCGGCACAGGGGAAAAACATTCAGTACTTC
TRBV20-1	few	-	TRBJ2-1	CSARRGANIYNEQFF	TGCAGTGCCCGACGGGGGGCCAACATCTACAATGAGCAGTTCTTC
TRBV15	few	-	TRBJ2-3	CATRPRGTDTQYF	TGTGCCACTCGACCCCGCGGCACAGATACGCAGTATTTT
TRBV7-6	-	-	TRBJ2-1	CASSETPGTLYEQFF	TGTGCCAGCAGCGAGACCCCCGGGACTCTTTATGAGCAGTTCTTC
TRBV12-3/TRBV12-4	-	-	TRBJ1-4	CASSLRGVGEKLFF	TGTGCCAGCAGTTTAAGGGGGGTGGGCGAAAAACTGTTTTTT
TRBV6-2/TRBV6-3	few	-	TRBJ1-2	CASRRPGDYGYTF	TGTGCCAGCAGACGCCCCGGGGACTATGGCTACACCTTC
TRBV7-9	few	TRBD1	TRBJ1-1	CASSTTGGRTEAFF	TGTGCCAGCAGCACCACAGGGGGTCGGACTGAAGCTTTCTTT
TRBV20-1	-	TRBD1	TRBJ1-3	CSARGTDGNTIYF	TGCAGTGCTAGGGGGACAGATGGAAACACCATATATTTT
TRBV7-2	-	-	TRBJ1-5	CASSLGRVGSNQPQHF	TGTGCCAGCAGCTTAGGCAGGGTGGGAAGCAATCAGCCCCAGCATTTT
TRBV13	-	-	TRBJ2-7	CASSPDGNSYEQYF	TGTGCCAGCAGCCCGGACGGGAATTCCTACGAGCAGTACTTC
TRBV2	once	TRBD2	TRBJ2-1	CAGYLAGGYNERFF	TGTGCCGGGTACCTAGCGGGAGGATACAATGAGCGGTTCTTC
TRBV7-9	few	-	TRBJ2-7	CASSRTVTEYEQYF	TGTGCCAGCAGCCGGACAGTTACCGAATACGAGCAGTACTTC
TRBV27	-	TRBD2	TRBJ2-1	CASSFLRESVNEQFF	TGTGCCAGCAGTTTCCTGCGGGAGTCCGTCAATGAGCAGTTCTTC
TRBV4-1	few	-	TRBJ2-3	CASSKRDSYTDTQYF	TGCGCCAGCAGCAAGCGGGACAGCTACACAGATACGCAGTATTTT
TRBV24-1	-	-	TRBJ1-5	CATSGPSSNQPQHF	TGTGCCACCAGTGGTCCCTCTAGCAATCAGCCCCAGCATTTT
TRBV7-2	few	TRBD2	TRBJ2-1	CASRLAPNSYNEQFF	TGTGCCAGCAGACTAGCGCCGAACTCCTACAATGAGCAGTTCTTC
TRBV7-9	-	TRBD2	TRBJ2-7	CACSLAPFSGPSSYEQYF	TGTGCCTGCAGCTTAGCCCCCTTTAGCGGGCCGAGCTCCTACGAGCAGTACTTC
TRBV15	-	-	TRBJ1-4	CATSRGLSARDEKLFF	TGTGCCACCAGCAGGGGATTGAGTGCTAGGGATGAAAAACTGTTTTTT
TRBV7-2	few	-	TRBJ1-1	CASSLTRSKNTEAFF	TGTGCCAGCAGCTTAACCCGGAGTAAGAACACTGAAGCTTTCTTT
TRBV29-1	few	TRBD2	TRBJ2-3	CSVEWLADLNTDTQYF	TGCAGCGTAGAATGGCTAGCGGACTTAAACACAGATACGCAGTATTTT
TRBV7-7	few	TRBD2	TRBJ2-2	CASSRLAGLHNGELFF	TGTGCTAGCAGCCGACTAGCGGGGTTGCACAACGGGGAGCTGTTTTTT
TRBV7-9	few	-	TRBJ2-3	CASSGENSWFRENTQYF	TGTGCCAGCAGCGGGGAAAACTCTTGGTTCAGGGAGAATACGCAGTATTTT
TRBV20-1	-	TRBD2	TRBJ2-3	CSAQEGLAGVGDTQYF	TGCAGTGCTCAGGAAGGACTAGCCGGAGTGGGAGATACGCAGTATTTT
TRBV12-3/TRBV12-4	-	-	TRBJ1-2	CASSPGLNYGYIF	TGTGCCAGCAGTCCCGGACTAAACTATGGCTACATCTTC